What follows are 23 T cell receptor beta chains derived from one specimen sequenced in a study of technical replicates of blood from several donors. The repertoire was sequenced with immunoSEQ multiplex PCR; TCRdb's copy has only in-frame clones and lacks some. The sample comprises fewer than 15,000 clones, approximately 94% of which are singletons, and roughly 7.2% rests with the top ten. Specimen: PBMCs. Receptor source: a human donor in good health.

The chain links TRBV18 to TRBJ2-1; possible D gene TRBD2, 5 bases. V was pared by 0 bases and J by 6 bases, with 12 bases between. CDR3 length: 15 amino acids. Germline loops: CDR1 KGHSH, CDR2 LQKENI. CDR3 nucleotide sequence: TGTGCCAGCTCACCACCGGTGGACTTTCGCAATGAGCAGTTCTTC. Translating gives CASSPPVDFRNEQFF. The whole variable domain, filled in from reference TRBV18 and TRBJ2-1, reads NAGVMQNPRHLVRRRGQEARLRCSPMKGHSHVYWYRQLPEEGLKFMVYLQKENIIDESGMPKERFSAEFPKEGPSILRIQQVVRGDSAAYFCASSPPVDFRNEQFFGPGTRLTVL.

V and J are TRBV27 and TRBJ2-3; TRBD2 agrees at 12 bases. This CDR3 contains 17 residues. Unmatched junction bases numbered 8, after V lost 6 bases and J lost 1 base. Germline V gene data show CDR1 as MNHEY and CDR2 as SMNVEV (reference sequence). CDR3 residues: CASRRLAGVRRTDTQYF. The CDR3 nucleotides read TGTGCCAGCAGACGACTAGCGGGAGTTCGGCGCACAGATACGCAGTATTTT.

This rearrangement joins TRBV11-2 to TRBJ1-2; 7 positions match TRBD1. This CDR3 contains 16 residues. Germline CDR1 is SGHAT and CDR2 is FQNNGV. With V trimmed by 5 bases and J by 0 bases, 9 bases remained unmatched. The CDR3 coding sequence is TGTGCCAGCAGCCCTAGACAGGGACGAGCTAACTATGGCTACACCTTC. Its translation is CASSPRQGRANYGYTF.

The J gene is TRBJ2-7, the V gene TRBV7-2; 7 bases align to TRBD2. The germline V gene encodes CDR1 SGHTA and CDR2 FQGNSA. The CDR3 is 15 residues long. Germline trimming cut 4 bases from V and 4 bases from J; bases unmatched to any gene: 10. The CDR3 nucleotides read TGTGCCAGCAGCTCCCTCGCGGGAGAGGTGTACGAGCAGTACTTC. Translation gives CASSSLAGEVYEQYF.

The CDR3 region has the DNA TGTGCCAGCAGTTACTCCGGACAGGGAGGTCAGCCCCAGCATTTT. Translated, it gives CASSYSGQGGQPQHF. The V and J genes are TRBV6-5 and TRBJ1-5; 8 bases are shared with TRBD1. V lost 0 bases, J lost 6 bases, and 4 bases stayed unmatched. Germline V gene sequence: CDR1 MNHEY, CDR2 SVGAGI. CDR3 size: 15 residues.

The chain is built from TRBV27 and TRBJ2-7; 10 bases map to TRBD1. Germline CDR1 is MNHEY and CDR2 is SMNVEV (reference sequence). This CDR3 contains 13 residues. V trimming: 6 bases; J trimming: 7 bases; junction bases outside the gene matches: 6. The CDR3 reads CASRRQGAEEQYF. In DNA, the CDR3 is TGTGCCAGCAGGAGACAGGGGGCTGAAGAGCAGTACTTC.

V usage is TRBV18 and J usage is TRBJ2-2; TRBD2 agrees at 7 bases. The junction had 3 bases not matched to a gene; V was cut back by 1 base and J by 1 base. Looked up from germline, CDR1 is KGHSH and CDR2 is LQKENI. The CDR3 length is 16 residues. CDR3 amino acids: CASSPQGLQNTGELFF. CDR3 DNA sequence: TGTGCCAGCTCACCACAGGGACTACAGAACACCGGGGAGCTGTTTTTT.

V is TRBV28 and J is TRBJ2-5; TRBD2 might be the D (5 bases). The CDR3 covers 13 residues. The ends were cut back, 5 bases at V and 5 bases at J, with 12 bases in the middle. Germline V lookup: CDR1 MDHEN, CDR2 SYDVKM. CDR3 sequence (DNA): TGTGCCAGCAGTCTCCGTCCGGGGGAGACCCAGTACTTC. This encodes CASSLRPGETQYF.

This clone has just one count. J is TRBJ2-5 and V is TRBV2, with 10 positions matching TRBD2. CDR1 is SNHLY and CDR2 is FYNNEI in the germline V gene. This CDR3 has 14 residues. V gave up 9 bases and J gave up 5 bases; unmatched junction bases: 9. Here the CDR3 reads CASGSSGRRETQYF. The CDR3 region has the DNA TGTGCCAGTGGGAGTAGCGGGAGGCGGGAGACCCAGTACTTC. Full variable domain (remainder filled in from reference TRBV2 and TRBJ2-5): EPEVTQTPSHQVTQMGQEVILRCVPISNHLYFYWYRQILGQKVEFLVSFYNNEISEKSEIFDDQFSVERPDGSNFTLKIRSTKLEDSAMYFCASGSSGRRETQYFGPGTRLLVL.

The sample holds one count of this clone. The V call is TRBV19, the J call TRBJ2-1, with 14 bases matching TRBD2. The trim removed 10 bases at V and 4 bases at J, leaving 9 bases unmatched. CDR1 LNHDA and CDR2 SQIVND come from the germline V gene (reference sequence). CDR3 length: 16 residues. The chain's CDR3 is CATSRTSGRTYNEQFF. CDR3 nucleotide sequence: TGTGCCACCTCCCGGACTAGCGGGAGGACGTACAATGAGCAGTTCTTC.

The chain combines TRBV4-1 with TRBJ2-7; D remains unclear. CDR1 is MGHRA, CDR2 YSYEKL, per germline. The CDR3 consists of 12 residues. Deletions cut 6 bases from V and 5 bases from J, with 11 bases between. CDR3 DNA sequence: TGCGCCAGCAGTATTTCTCGGGACGAGCAGTACTTC. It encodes CASSISRDEQYF.

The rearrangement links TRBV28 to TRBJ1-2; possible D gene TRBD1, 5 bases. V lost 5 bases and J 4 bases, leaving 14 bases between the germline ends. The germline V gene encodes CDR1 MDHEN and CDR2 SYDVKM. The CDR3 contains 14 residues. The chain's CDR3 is CASSIEQETYGYTF. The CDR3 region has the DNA TGTGCCAGCAGTATCGAACAGGAGACCTATGGCTACACCTTC.

The CDR3 protein is CASSLGAGVTGELFF. CDR3 coding DNA: TGCGCCAGCAGCTTGGGGGCGGGAGTAACCGGGGAGCTGTTTTTT. This chain links TRBV5-1 with TRBJ2-2, with TRBD2 identical over 7 bases. CDR3 size: 15 residues. V lost 0 bases to trimming and J lost 5 bases; unmatched junction nucleotides: 4. The V gene's germline CDR1 is SGHRS and CDR2 YFSETQ.

CDR3 DNA: TGTGCCAGCAGGGTGGACTACCCTACCTACGAGCAGTACTTC. Residues: CASRVDYPTYEQYF. This sequence joins TRBV27 and TRBJ2-7; possibly TRBD2 for D (6 bases). CDR1 is MNHEY and CDR2 is SMNVEV in the germline V gene (reference sequence). The CDR3 totals 14 residues. The V gene lost 6 bases and the J gene lost 2 bases, with 14 bases spanning the gap.

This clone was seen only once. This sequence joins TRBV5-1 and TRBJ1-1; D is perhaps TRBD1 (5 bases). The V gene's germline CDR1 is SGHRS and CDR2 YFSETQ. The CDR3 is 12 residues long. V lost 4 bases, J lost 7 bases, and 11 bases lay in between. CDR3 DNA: TGCGCCAGCAGCCCTGACAGCAATGAAGCTTTCTTT. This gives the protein CASSPDSNEAFF.

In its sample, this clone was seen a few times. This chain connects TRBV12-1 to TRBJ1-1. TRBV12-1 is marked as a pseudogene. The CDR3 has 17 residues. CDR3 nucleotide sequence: TGTGCCAGCAGCCCTTATCGGGATATCAGGGGAGGGACTGAAGCTTTCTTT. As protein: CASSPYRDIRGGTEAFF.

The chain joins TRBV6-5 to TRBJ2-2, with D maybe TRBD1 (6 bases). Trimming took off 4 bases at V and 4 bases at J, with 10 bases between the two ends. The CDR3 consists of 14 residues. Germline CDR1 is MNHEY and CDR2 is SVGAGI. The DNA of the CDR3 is TGTGCCAGCAGTTTGGAAGGGGGCACCGGGGAGCTGTTTTTT. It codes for CASSLEGGTGELFF.

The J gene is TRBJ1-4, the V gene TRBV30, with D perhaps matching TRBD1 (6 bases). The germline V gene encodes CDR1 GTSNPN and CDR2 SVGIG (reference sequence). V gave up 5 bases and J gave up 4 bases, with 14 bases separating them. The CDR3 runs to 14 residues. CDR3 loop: CAWWGGLYNEKLFF. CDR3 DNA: TGTGCCTGGTGGGGGGGCTTATATAATGAAAAACTGTTTTTT.

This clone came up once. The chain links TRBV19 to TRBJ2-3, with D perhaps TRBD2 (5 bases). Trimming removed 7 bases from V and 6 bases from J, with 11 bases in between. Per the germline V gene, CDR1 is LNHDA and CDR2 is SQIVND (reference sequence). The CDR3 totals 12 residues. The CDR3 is CASTTGFDTQYF. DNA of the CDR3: TGTGCCAGTACCACGGGGTTTGATACGCAGTATTTT.

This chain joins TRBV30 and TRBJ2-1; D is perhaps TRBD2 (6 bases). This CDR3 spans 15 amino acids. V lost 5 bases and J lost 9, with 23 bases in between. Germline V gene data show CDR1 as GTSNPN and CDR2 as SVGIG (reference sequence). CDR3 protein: CAWARGTALWSEQFF. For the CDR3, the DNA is TGTGCCTGGGCGCGCGGGACTGCCCTTTGGAGTGAGCAGTTCTTC.

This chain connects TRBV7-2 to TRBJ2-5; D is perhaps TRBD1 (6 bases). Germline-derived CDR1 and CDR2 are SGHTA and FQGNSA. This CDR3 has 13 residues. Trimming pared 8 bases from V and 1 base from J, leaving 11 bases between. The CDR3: CASQQGPQETQYF. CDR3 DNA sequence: TGTGCCAGCCAACAGGGTCCCCAAGAGACCCAGTACTTC.

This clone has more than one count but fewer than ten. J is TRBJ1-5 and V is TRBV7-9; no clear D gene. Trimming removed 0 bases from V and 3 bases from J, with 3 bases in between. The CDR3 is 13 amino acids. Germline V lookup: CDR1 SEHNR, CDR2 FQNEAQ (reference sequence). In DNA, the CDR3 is TGTGCCAGCAGCTTAGCCCTCAATCAGCCCCAGCATTTT. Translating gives CASSLALNQPQHF.

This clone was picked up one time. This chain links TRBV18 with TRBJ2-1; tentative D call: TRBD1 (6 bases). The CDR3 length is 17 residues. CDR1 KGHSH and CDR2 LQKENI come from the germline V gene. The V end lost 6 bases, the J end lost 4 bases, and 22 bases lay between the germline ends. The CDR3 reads CASSDSGHTDPYNEQFF. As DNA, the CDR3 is TGTGCCAGCTCCGACTCGGGACACACCGACCCATACAATGAGCAGTTCTTC.